This passage covers 6 T cell receptor beta chains from one sample sequenced in a study of blood T cell repertoires in COVID-19. Produced via immunoSEQ multiplex PCR; TCRdb's table is partial and in-frame only. The sample holds about 170,000 clones; about 90% are singletons and the top ten take 4.8%. Material for sequencing was peripheral blood. These receptors were obtained from a man younger than 45 with COVID-19, enrolled during active disease.

The chain uses TRBV5-1 and TRBJ1-1, with 10 bases identical to TRBD1. The V segment lost 4 bases and the J segment 1 base; nucleotides outside the gene matches: 4. There are 15 residues in the CDR3. Germline V gives CDR1 SGHRS, CDR2 YFSETQ. The CDR3 spells CASSPTGGQNTEAFF. The CDR3, as DNA: TGCGCCAGCAGCCCGACAGGGGGCCAGAACACTGAAGCTTTCTTT. Filled out from reference TRBV5-1 and TRBJ1-1, the complete variable domain reads KAGVTQTPRYLIKTRGQQVTLSCSPISGHRSVSWYQQTPGQGLQFLFEYFSETQRNKGNFPGRFSGRQFSNSRSEMNVSTLELGDSALYLCASSPTGGQNTEAFFGQGTRLTVV.

The genes are TRBV28 and TRBJ2-1; 11 bases are shared with TRBD2. With V trimmed by 5 bases and J by 6 bases, 12 bases remained unmatched. The CDR3 totals 17 residues. CDR1 is MDHEN, CDR2 SYDVKM, per germline. The CDR3 DNA reads TGTGCCAGCAGTCTCCTGCGTCTAGCGGGAGGAATCAATGAGCAGTTCTTC. Translated: CASSLLRLAGGINEQFF.

The chain uses TRBV7-2 and TRBJ2-3; D is unclear. With 5 bases removed from V and 8 bases from J, the gap between germline ends came to 11 bases. Germline values: CDR1 SGHTA, CDR2 FQGNSA. The CDR3 is made up of 12 amino acids. CDR3 bases: TGTGCCAGCAGCCCCCCCCAGGCTACGCAGTATTTT. It translates to CASSPPQATQYF.

This chain joins TRBV19 and TRBJ2-2, with TRBD1 identical over 10 bases. V lost 7 bases, J lost 2 bases, and 4 bases stayed unmatched. CDR3 length equals 15 residues. Germline V gene data show CDR1 as LNHDA and CDR2 as SQIVND (reference sequence). The CDR3: CASIWTGGNTGELFF. The CDR3 DNA reads as TGTGCCAGTATCTGGACAGGGGGTAACACCGGGGAGCTGTTTTTT. The variable domain in full, completed from reference TRBV19 and TRBJ2-2, reads DGGITQSPKYLFRKEGQNVTLSCEQNLNHDAMYWYRQDPGQGLRLIYYSQIVNDFQKGDIAEGYSVSREKKESFPLTVTSAQKNPTAFYLCASIWTGGNTGELFFGEGSRLTVL.

V usage is TRBV7-3 and J usage is TRBJ2-7, with D possibly being TRBD2 (6 bases). The CDR3 loop spans 16 amino acids. V was shortened by 0 bases and J by 0 bases, with 12 bases between the two germline ends. Germline V CDR1 and CDR2: SGHTA, FQGTGA. Written as DNA, the CDR3 is TGTGCCAGCAGCTTAACTTCCACCGGGAGCTCCTACGAGCAGTACTTC. It translates to CASSLTSTGSSYEQYF.

V gene TRBV18 combines with J gene TRBJ1-4; 7 bases map to TRBD1. The V and J ends lost 4 bases and 5 bases, in that order; junction bases with no gene match: 13. The germline V gene encodes CDR1 KGHSH and CDR2 LQKENI. The length of the CDR3 is 17 residues. The CDR3 here is CASSRKDSDRVNEKLFF. Here the CDR3 DNA reads TGTGCCAGCTCACGTAAGGACTCAGACAGGGTGAATGAAAAACTGTTTTTT.